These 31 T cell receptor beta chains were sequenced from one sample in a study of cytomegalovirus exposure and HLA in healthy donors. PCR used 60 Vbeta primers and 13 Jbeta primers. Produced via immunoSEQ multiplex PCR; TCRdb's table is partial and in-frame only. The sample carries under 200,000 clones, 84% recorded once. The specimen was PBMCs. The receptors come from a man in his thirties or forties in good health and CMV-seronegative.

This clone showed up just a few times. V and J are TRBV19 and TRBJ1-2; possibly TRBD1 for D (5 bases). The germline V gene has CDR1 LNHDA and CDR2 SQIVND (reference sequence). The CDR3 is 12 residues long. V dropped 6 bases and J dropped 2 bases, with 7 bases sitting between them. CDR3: CASRTANYGYTF. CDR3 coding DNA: TGTGCCAGTAGGACAGCGAACTATGGCTACACCTTC.

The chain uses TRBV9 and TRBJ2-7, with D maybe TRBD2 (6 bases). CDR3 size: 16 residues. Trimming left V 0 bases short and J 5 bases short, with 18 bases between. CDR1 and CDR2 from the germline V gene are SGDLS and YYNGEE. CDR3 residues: CASSVAFGGIDNEQYF. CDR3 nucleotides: TGTGCCAGCAGCGTAGCTTTCGGGGGAATCGACAACGAGCAGTACTTC.

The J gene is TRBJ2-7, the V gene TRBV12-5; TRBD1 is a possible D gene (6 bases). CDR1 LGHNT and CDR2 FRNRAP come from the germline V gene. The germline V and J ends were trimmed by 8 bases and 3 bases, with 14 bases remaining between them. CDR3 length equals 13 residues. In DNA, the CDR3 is TGTGCTAGTAGCCGGGACACGGTCTACGAGCAGTACTTC. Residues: CASSRDTVYEQYF.

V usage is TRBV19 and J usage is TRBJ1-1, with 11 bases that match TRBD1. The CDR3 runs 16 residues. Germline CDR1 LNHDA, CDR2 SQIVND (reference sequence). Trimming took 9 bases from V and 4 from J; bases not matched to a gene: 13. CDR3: CASSDRGPTSRTEAFF. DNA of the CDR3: TGTGCCAGCTCGGACAGGGGGCCGACAAGTCGCACTGAAGCTTTCTTT.

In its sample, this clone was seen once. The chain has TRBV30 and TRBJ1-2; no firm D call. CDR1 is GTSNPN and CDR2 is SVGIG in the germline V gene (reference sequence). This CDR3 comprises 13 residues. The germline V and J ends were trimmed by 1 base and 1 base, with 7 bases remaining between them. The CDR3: CAWSAEFNYGYTF. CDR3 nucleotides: TGTGCCTGGAGTGCGGAGTTTAACTATGGCTACACCTTC.

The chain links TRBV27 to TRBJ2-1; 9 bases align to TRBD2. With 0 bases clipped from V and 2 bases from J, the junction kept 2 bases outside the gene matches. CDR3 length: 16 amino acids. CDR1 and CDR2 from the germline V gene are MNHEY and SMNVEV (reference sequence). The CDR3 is CASSLSPSGAYNEQFF. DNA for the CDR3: TGTGCCAGCAGTTTATCACCTAGCGGGGCCTACAATGAGCAGTTCTTC.

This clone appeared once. The CDR3 DNA reads TGCGCCAGCAGCTTGGTAACTAGCGGGAGTTTGGTATACAATGAGCAGTTCTTC. Translating it yields CASSLVTSGSLVYNEQFF. The V and J genes are TRBV5-1 and TRBJ2-1; 11 positions match TRBD2. This CDR3 contains 18 residues. V was clipped by 0 bases and J by 4 bases; unmatched bases: 9. The V gene's germline CDR1 is SGHRS and CDR2 YFSETQ.

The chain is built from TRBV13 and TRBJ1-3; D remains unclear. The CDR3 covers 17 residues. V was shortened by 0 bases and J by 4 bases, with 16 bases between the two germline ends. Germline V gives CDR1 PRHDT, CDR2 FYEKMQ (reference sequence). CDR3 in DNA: TGTGCCAGCAGCTTAGGTCCGGTAACAGCGGGGGGAAACACCATATATTTT. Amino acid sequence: CASSLGPVTAGGNTIYF.

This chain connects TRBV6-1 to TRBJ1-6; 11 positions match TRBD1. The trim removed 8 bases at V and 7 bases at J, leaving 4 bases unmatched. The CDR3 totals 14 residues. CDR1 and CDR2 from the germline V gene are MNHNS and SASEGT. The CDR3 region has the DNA TGTGCCAGCGGGGGACAGGGGGAAAATTCACCCCTCCACTTT. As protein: CASGGQGENSPLHF.

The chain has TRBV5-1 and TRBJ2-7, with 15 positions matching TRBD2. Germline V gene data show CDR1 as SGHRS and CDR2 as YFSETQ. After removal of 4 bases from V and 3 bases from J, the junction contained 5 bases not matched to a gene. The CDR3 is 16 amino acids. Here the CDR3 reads CASSVGLAGGFYEQYF. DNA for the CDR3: TGCGCCAGCAGCGTGGGACTAGCGGGAGGTTTCTACGAGCAGTACTTC.

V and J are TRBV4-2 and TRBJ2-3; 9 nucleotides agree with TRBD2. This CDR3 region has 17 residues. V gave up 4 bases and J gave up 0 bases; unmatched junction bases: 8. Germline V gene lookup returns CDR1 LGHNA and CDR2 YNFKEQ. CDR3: CASSPLAGATSTDTQYF. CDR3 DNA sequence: TGTGCCAGCAGCCCTTTAGCGGGAGCTACTAGCACAGATACGCAGTATTTT.

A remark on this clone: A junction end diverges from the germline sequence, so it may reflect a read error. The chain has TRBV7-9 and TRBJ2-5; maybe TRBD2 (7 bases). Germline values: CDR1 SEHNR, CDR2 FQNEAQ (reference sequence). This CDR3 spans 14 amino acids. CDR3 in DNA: TGTGCCAGCAGCTACTTGAGGGGGGGGGCAATGACTGACTTC. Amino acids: CASSYLRGGAMTDF.

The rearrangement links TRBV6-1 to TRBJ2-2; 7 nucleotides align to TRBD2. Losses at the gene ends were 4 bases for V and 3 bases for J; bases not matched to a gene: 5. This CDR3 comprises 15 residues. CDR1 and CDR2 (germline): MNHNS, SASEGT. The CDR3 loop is CASSGGLHDTGELFF. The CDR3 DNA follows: TGTGCCAGCAGTGGGGGACTACACGACACCGGGGAGCTGTTTTTT.

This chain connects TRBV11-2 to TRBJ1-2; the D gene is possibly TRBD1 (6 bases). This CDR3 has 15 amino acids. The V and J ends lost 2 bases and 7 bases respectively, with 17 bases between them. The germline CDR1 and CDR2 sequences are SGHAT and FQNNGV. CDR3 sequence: CASSLWGRGGSGYTF. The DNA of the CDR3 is TGTGCCAGCAGCTTATGGGGCAGGGGAGGGTCTGGCTACACCTTC.

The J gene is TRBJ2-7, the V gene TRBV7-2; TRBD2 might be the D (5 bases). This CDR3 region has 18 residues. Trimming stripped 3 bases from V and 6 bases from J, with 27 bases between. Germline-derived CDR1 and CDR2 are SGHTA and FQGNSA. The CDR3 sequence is CASSFNPSRVGGGSEQYF. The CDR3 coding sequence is TGTGCCAGCAGCTTTAACCCGTCACGAGTCGGAGGAGGTAGCGAGCAGTACTTC.

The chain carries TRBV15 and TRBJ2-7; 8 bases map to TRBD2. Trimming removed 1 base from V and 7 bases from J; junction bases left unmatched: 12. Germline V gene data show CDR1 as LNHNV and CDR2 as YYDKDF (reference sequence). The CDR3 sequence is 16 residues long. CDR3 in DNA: TGTGCCACCAGCAGAGGGGGCTTGAGCGGGGGCGGTGAGCAGTACTTC. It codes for CATSRGGLSGGGEQYF.

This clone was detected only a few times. The CDR3 DNA follows: TGTGCCAGCAGCTTAAACAGGGGGCTGCACGAGCAGTACTTC. Its protein is CASSLNRGLHEQYF. The rearrangement uses TRBV5-5 and TRBJ2-7; TRBD1 matches at 9 bases. Germline CDR1 and CDR2: SGHKS and YYEKEE (reference sequence). CDR3 length equals 14 residues. J was trimmed by 5 bases and V by 2 bases; bases with no gene match: 5.

The CDR3 here is CASSYSTGGFYGYTF. CDR3 DNA: TGTGCCAGCAGTTACTCGACAGGGGGCTTTTATGGCTACACCTTC. The chain is built from TRBV6-5 and TRBJ1-2; 10 bases align to TRBD1. The CDR3 spans 15 residues. J lost 5 bases, V lost 0 bases, and 3 bases had no gene match. Germline assignment: CDR1 MNHEY and CDR2 SVGAGI.

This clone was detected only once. CDR3 residues: CAISESGKSSYEQYF. In nucleotides, the CDR3 is TGTGCCATCAGTGAAAGCGGAAAGAGCTCCTACGAGCAGTACTTC. The genes are TRBV10-3 and TRBJ2-7, with TRBD2 as a possible D gene (5 bases). The CDR3 length is 15 residues. The germline gives CDR1 ENHRY, CDR2 SYGVKD. V was trimmed by 3 bases and J by 0 bases, leaving 12 bases between them.

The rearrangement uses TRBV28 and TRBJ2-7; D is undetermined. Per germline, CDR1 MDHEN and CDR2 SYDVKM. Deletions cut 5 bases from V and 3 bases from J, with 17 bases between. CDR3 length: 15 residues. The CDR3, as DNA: TGTGCCAGCAGTCCTCTCTCAAGTACTCGCTACGAGCAGTACTTC. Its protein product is CASSPLSSTRYEQYF.

CDR3 DNA: TGCGCCAGCAGCTTTGGGGTCGCTAGCGGGCAAGAGACCCAGTACTTC. It translates to CASSFGVASGQETQYF. The chain employs TRBV5-1 and TRBJ2-5, with 8 positions matching TRBD2. This CDR3 is built from 16 residues. Germline trimming cut 2 bases from V and 2 bases from J; bases unmatched to any gene: 8. Germline V gene sequence: CDR1 SGHRS, CDR2 YFSETQ.

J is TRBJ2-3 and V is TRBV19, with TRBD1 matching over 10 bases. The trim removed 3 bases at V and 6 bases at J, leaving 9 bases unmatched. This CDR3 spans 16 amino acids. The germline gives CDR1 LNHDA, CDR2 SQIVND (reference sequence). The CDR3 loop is CASSMGQGTHVDTQYF. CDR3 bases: TGTGCCAGTAGTATGGGACAGGGGACCCACGTCGATACGCAGTATTTT.

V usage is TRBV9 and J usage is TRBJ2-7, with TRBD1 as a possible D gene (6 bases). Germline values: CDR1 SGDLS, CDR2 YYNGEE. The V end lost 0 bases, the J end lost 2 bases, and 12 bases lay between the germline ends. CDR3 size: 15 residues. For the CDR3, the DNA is TGTGCCAGCAGCGTAGGAGGACAGACACCCTACGAGCAGTACTTC. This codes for CASSVGGQTPYEQYF.

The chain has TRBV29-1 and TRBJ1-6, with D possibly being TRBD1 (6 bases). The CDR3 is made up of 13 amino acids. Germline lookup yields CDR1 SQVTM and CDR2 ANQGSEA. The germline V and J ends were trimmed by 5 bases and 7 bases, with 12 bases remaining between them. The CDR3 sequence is CSVLSGANSPLHF. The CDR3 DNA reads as TGCAGCGTTCTTTCAGGGGCCAATTCACCCCTCCACTTT. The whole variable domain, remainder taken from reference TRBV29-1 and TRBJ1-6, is SAVISQKPSRDICQRGTSLTIQCQVDSQVTMMFWYRQQPGQSLTLIATANQGSEATYESGFVIDKFPISRPNLTFSTLTVSNMSPEDSSIYLCSVLSGANSPLHFGNGTRLTVT.

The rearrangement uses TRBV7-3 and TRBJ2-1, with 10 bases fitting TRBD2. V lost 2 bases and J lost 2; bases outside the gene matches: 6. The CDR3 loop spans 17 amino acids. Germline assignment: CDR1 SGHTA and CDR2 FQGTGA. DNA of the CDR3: TGTGCCAGCAGCTTACGGTCCAGCGGGAGGGCCTACAATGAGCAGTTCTTC. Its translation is CASSLRSSGRAYNEQFF.

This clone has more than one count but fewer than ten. The CDR3 loop is CASSVRSGAAYNEQFF. The DNA of the CDR3 is TGTGCCAGCAGCGTACGAAGCGGGGCCGCCTACAATGAGCAGTTCTTC. The chain carries TRBV11-3 and TRBJ2-1; 7 bases match TRBD2. The germline V gene has CDR1 SGHNT and CDR2 YENEEA. V lost 5 bases and J lost 2; bases outside the gene matches: 9. CDR3 size: 16 residues.

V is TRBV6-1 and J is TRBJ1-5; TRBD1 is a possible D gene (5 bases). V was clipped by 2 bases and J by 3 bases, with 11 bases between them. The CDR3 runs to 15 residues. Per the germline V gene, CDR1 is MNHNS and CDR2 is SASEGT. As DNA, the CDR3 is TGTGCCAGCAGTGAATGGGAGGGGTACAATCAGCCCCAGCATTTT. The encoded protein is CASSEWEGYNQPQHF.

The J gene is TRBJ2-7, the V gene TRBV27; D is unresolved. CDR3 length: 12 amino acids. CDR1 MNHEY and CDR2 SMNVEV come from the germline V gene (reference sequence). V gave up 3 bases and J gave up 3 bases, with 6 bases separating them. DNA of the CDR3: TGTGCCAGCAGTTTCCCCGGCTACGAGCAGTACTTC. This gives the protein CASSFPGYEQYF.

CDR3 nucleotides: TGTGCCAGCAGTAGGACTAGCGGGCCAGATACGCAGTATTTT. The encoded protein is CASSRTSGPDTQYF. The V and J genes are TRBV6-4 and TRBJ2-3; 11 bases fit TRBD2. This CDR3 contains 14 residues. Germline-derived CDR1 and CDR2 are MRHNA and SNTAGT. V lost 5 bases to trimming and J lost 4 bases; unmatched junction nucleotides: 2.

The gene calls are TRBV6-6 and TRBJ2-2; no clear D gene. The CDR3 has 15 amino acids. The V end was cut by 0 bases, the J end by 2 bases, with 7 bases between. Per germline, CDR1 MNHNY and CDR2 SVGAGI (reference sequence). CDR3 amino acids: CASSYSHINTGELFF. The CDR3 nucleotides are TGTGCCAGCAGTTACTCGCACATTAACACCGGGGAGCTGTTTTTT.

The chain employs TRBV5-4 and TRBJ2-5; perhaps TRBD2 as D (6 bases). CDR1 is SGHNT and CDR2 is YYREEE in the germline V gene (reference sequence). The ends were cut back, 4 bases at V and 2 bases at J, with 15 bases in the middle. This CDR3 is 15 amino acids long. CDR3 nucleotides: TGTGCCAGCAGCCCCGACGGGAGTTGGCAAGAGACCCAGTACTTC. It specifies CASSPDGSWQETQYF.